This T cell receptor beta chain is from a study of cytotoxic CD8 clonotypes in ibrutinib-treated CLL. The germline V gene has CDR1 SGHNT and CDR2 YYREEE (reference sequence). The CDR3 extends over 15 amino acids. Trimming shortened V by 0 bases and J by 1 base, and 10 bases separated the two germline ends. This clone was observed a single time. The method was immunoSEQ multiplex PCR; TCRdb's version includes in-frame clones alone and lacks a portion of them. The data hold about 120,000 clones, with about 50% observed a single time. This sequence was found in a human donor with chronic lymphocytic leukemia. This rearrangement joins TRBV5-4 to TRBJ1-1, with TRBD1 as a possible D gene (6 bases). Sequenced here: PBMCs, sampled after 24 months of ibrutinib treatment. In nucleotides, the CDR3 is TGTGCCAGCAGCTTGGGAGGGGGTTCGAACACTGAAGCTTTCTTT. Translated, it gives CASSLGGGSNTEAFF. The variable domain in full, completed from reference TRBV5-4 and TRBJ1-1, reads ETGVTQSPTHLIKTRGQQVTLRCSSQSGHNTVSWYQQALGQGPQFIFQYYREEENGRGNFPPRFSGLQFPNYSSELNVNALELDDSALYLCASSLGGGSNTEAFFGQGTRLTVV.